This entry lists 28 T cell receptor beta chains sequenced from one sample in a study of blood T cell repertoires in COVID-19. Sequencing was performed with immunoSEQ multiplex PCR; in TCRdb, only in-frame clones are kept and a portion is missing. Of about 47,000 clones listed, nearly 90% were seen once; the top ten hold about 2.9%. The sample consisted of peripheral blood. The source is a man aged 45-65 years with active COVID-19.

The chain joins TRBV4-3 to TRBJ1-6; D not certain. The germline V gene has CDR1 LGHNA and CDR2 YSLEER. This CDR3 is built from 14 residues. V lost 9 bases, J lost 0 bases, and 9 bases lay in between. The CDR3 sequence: CASGLSSYNSPLHF. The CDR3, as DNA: TGCGCCAGTGGGCTAAGCTCCTATAATTCACCCCTCCACTTT.

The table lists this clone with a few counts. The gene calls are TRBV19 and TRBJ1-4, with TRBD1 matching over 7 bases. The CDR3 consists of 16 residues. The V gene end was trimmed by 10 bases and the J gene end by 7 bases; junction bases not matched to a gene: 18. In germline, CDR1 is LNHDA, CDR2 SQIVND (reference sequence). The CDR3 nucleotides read TGTGCCACCACGGGCCCTGACAGGGATAGTGGTGAAAAACTGTTTTTT. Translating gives CATTGPDRDSGEKLFF.

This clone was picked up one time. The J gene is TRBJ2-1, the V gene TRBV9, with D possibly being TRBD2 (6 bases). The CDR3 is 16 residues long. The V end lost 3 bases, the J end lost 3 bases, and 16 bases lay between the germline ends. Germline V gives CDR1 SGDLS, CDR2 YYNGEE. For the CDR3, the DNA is TGTGCCAGCAGCGGTAGTGGGGGACTCTACTACAATGAGCAGTTCTTC. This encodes CASSGSGGLYYNEQFF.

CDR3 amino acids: CASSPLQETQYF. In DNA form, the CDR3 reads TGTGCCAGCTCACCCCTCCAAGAGACCCAGTACTTC. The chain has TRBV18 and TRBJ2-5; no definite D call. The germline CDR1 and CDR2 sequences are KGHSH and LQKENI. The CDR3 is 12 residues long. Trimming removed 3 bases at V and 1 base at J, with 3 bases between. Using reference TRBV18 and TRBJ2-5 for the parts outside the CDR3, the full variable domain is NAGVMQNPRHLVRRRGQEARLRCSPMKGHSHVYWYRQLPEEGLKFMVYLQKENIIDESGMPKERFSAEFPKEGPSILRIQQVVRGDSAAYFCASSPLQETQYFGPGTRLLVL.

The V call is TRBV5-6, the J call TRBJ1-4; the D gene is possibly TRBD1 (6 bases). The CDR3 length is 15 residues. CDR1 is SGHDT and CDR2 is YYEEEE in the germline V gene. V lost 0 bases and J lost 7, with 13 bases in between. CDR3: CASSLGRRGGEKLFF. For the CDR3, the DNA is TGTGCCAGCAGCTTGGGTCGCAGGGGTGGTGAAAAACTGTTTTTT.

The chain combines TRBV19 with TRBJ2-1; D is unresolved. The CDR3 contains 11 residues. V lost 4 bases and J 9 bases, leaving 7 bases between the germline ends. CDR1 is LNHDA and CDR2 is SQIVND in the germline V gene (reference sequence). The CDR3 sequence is CASSSEREQFF. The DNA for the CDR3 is TGTGCCAGTAGTAGCGAGCGTGAGCAGTTCTTC.

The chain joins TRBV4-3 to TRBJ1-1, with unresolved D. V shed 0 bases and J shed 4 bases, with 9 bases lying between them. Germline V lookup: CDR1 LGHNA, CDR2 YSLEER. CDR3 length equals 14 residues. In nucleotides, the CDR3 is TGCGCCAGCAGCCAAGATCACCGGAGCACTGAAGCTTTCTTT. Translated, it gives CASSQDHRSTEAFF.

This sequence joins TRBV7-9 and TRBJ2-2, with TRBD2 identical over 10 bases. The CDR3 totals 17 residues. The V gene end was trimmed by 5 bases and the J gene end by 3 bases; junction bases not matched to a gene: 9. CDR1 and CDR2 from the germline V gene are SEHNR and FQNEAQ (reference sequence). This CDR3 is CASSHRAGGGDTGELFF. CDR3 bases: TGTGCCAGCAGCCACCGAGCGGGAGGGGGAGACACCGGGGAGCTGTTTTTT.

The CDR3 here is CASSPLDSYNSPLHF. The DNA of the CDR3 is TGTGCCAGCTCACCACTGGACAGCTATAATTCACCCCTCCACTTT. The rearrangement links TRBV18 to TRBJ1-6; a weak D match, TRBD1 (6 bases). The length of the CDR3 is 15 residues. With 1 base removed from V and 3 bases from J, the gap between germline ends came to 7 bases. The germline CDR1 and CDR2 sequences are KGHSH and LQKENI. The variable domain in full, completed from reference TRBV18 and TRBJ1-6, reads NAGVMQNPRHLVRRRGQEARLRCSPMKGHSHVYWYRQLPEEGLKFMVYLQKENIIDESGMPKERFSAEFPKEGPSILRIQQVVRGDSAAYFCASSPLDSYNSPLHFGNGTRLTVT.

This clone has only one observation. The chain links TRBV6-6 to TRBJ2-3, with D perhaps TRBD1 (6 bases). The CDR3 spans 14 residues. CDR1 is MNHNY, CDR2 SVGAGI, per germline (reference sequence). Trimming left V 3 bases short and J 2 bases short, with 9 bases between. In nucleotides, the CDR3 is TGTGCCAGCAGTTATCGGACAGACACAGATACGCAGTATTTT. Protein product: CASSYRTDTDTQYF.

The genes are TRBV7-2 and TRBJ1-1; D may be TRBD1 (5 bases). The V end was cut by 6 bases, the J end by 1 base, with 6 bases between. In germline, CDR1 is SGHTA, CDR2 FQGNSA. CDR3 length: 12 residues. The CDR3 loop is CASSQGNTEAFF. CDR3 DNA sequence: TGTGCCAGCAGTCAGGGGAACACTGAAGCTTTCTTT.

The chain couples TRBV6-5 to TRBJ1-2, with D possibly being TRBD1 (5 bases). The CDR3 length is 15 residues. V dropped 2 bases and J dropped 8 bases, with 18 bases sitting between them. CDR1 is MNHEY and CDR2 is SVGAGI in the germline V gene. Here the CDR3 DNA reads TGTGCCAGCAGTTACCCTACCAGGGAGGGTAGAGGCTACACCTTC. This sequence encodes CASSYPTREGRGYTF.

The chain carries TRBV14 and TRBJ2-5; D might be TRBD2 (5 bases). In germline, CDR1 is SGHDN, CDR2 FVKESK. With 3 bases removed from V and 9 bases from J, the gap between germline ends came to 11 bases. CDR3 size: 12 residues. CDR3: CASSHLRVAQYF. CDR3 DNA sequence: TGTGCCAGCAGCCACTTGAGGGTGGCCCAGTACTTC.

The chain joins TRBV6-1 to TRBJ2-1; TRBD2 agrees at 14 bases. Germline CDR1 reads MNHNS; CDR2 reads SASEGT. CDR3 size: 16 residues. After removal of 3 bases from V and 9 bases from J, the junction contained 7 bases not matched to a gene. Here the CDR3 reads CASSDAGTSGGSEQFF. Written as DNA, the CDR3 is TGTGCCAGCAGTGACGCCGGGACTAGCGGGGGTAGTGAGCAGTTCTTC.

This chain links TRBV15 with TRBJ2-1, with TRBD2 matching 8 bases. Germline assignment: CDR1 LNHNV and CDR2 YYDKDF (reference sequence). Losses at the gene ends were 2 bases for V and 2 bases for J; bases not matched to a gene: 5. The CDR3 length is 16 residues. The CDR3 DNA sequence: TGTGCCACCAGCAGATCAACTAGCGGTACCTACAATGAGCAGTTCTTC. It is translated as CATSRSTSGTYNEQFF.

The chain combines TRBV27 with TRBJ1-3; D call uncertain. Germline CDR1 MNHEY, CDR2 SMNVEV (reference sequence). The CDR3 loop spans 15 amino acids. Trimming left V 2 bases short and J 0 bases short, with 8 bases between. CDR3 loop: CASSLGRNSGNTIYF. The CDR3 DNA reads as TGTGCCAGCAGTTTAGGCAGGAACTCTGGAAACACCATATATTTT.

CDR3 coding DNA: TGTGCCAGCAGCTTAGGCCCAAATGCCACAAAGAACCTTGCAACTAATGAAAAACTGTTTTTT. Translating it yields CASSLGPNATKNLATNEKLFF. The chain is built from TRBV7-8 and TRBJ1-4; no definite D call. The germline V and J ends were trimmed by 1 base and 0 bases, with 24 bases remaining between them. CDR3 size: 21 residues. Germline-derived CDR1 and CDR2 are SGHVS and FQNEAQ.

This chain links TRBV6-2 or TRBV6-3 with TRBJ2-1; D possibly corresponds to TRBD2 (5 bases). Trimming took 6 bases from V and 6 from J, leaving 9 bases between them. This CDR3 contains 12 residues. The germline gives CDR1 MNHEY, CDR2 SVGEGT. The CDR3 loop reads CASSSRGNEQFF. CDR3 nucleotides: TGTGCCAGCAGCTCCCGGGGCAATGAGCAGTTCTTC.

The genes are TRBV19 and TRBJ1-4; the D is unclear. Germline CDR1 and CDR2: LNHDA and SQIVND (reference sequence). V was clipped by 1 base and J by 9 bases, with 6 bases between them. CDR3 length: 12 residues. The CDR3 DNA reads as TGTGCCAGTAGTATAGGAGGCAAAAAACTGTTTTTT. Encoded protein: CASSIGGKKLFF.

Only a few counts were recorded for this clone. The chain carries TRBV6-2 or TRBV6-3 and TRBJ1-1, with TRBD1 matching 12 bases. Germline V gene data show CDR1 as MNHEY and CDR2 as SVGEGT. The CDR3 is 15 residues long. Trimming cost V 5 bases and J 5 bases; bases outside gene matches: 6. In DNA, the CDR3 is TGTGCCAGCAGTACCGGGACAGGGGGCTGGACTGAAGCTTTCTTT. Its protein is CASSTGTGGWTEAFF.

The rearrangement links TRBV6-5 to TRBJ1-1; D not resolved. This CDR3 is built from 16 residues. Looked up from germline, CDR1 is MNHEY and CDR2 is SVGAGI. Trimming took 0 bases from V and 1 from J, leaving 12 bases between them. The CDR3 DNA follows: TGTGCCAGCAGTTACTCGAGCCAGGATTGGAACACTGAAGCTTTCTTT. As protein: CASSYSSQDWNTEAFF.

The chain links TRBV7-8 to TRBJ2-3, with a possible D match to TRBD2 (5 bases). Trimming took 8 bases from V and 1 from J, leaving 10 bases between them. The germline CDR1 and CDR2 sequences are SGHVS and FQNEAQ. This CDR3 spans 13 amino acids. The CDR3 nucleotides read TGTGCCAGCCTCAGTAGCGGCACAGATACGCAGTATTTT. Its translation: CASLSSGTDTQYF.

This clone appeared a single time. DNA of the CDR3: TGCGCCAGCAGCTTGGCCGTTCAGGTGGGCGGCTACACCTTC. Protein product: CASSLAVQVGGYTF. The chain joins TRBV5-1 to TRBJ1-2; D is undetermined. Germline V lookup: CDR1 SGHRS, CDR2 YFSETQ. Trimming took off 0 bases at V and 8 bases at J, with 14 bases between the two ends. The CDR3 length is 14 residues.

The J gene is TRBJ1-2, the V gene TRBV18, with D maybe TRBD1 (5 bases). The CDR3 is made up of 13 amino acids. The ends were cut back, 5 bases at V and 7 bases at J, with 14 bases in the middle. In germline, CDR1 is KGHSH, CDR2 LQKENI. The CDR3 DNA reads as TGTGCCAGCTCAGCCGGGGGGGACGGTGGCTACACCTTC. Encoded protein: CASSAGGDGGYTF. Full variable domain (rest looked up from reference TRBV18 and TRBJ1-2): NAGVMQNPRHLVRRRGQEARLRCSPMKGHSHVYWYRQLPEEGLKFMVYLQKENIIDESGMPKERFSAEFPKEGPSILRIQQVVRGDSAAYFCASSAGGDGGYTFGSGTRLTVV.

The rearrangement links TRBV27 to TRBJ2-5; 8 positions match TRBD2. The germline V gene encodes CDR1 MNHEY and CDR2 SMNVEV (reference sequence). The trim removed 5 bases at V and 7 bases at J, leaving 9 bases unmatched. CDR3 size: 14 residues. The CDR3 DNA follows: TGTGCCAGCAGTCCGGGACTAGAGAGCGGGACCCAGTACTTC. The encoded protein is CASSPGLESGTQYF.

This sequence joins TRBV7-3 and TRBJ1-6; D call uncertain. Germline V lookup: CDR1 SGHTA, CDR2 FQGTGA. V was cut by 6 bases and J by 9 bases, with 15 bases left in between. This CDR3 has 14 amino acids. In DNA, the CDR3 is TGTGCCAGCAGATCGGGGATAGACGGTTCACCCCTCCACTTT. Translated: CASRSGIDGSPLHF.

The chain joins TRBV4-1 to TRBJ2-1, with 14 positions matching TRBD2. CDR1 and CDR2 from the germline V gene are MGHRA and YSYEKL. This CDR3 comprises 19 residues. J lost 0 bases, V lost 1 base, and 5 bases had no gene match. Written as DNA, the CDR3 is TGCGCCAGCAGCCAAGCAAGACTAGCGGGAGGGGGCTCCTACAATGAGCAGTTCTTC. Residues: CASSQARLAGGGSYNEQFF.

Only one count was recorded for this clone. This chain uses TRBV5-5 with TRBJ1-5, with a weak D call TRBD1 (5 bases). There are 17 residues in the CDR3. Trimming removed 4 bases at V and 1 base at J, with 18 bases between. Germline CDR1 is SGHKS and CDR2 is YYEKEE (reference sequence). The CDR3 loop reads CASSRDGSRGSNQPQHF. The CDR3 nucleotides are TGTGCCAGCAGCCGCGACGGCTCACGGGGGAGCAATCAGCCCCAGCATTTT.